One T cell receptor beta chain is described in this entry. These data come from a study of blood T cell repertoires in COVID-19. Whole-study context: Researchers got acute and convalescent COVID-19 samples from the United States, Italy and Spain. T cells, B-cell-depleted T cells, or PBMCs supplied cDNA or gDNA.

The CDR3 length is 19 residues. V trimming: 4 bases; J trimming: 9 bases; junction bases outside the gene matches: 25. Germline assignment: CDR1 SGDLS and CDR2 YYNGEE. In the authors' methods: Reference gene primer amplification in the assay estimated nucleated cell counts. Assay used: immunoSEQ multiplex PCR; TCRdb lists only in-frame clones, some missing. Clone size and the V and J calls come from that table; the DNA yielded D and trimming. The sample lists about 89,000 clones; approximately 81% were seen once. The genes are TRBV9 and TRBJ2-5, with 9 bases lining up with TRBD2. The source is a woman older than 75 with acute or convalescent COVID-19. The sample was peripheral blood. CDR3 DNA: TGTGCCAGCAGCCCCCGGTGGGAGCGGGGGGTAGAAGAGAGCGCGGCCCAGTACTTC. Protein product: CASSPRWERGVEESAAQYF.